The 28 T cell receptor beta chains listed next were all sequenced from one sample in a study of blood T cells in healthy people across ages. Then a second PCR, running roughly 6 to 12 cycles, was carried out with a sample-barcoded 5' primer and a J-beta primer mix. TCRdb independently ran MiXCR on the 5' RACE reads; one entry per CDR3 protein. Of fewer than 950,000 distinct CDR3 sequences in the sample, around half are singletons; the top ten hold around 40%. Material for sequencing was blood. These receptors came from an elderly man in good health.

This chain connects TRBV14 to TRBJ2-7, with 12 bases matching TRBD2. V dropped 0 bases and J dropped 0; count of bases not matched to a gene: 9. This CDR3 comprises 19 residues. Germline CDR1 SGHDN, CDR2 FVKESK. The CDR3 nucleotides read TGTGCCAGCAGCCAAGACGGGAGACTAGCGGGAGAGAGCTCCTACGAGCAGTACTTC. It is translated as CASSQDGRLAGESSYEQYF.

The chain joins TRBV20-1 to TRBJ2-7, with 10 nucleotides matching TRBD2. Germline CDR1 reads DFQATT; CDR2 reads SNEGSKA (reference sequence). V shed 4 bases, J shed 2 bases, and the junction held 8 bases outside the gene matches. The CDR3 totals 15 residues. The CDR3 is CSAIDRLAGAYEQYF. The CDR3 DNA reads TGCAGTGCTATAGATCGTCTAGCGGGAGCCTACGAGCAGTACTTC.

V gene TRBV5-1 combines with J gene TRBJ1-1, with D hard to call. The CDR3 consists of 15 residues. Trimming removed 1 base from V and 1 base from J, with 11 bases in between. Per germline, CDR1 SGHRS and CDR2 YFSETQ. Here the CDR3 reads CASSLSVTENTEAFF. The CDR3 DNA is TGCGCCAGCAGCTTGAGCGTTACAGAGAACACTGAAGCTTTCTTT.

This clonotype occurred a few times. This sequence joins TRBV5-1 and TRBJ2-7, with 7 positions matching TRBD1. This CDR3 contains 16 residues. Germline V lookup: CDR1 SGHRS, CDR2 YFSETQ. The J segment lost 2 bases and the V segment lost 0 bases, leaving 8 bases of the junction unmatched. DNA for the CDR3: TGCGCCAGCAGCTTGGCACGGGACAGCGCTACCTACGAGCAGTACTTC. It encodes CASSLARDSATYEQYF.

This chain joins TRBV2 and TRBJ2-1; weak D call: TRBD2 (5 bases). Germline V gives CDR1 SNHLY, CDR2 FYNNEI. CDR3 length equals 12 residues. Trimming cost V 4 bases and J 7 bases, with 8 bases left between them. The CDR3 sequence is CASSVGRNEQFF. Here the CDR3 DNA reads TGTGCCAGCAGTGTGGGGAGAAATGAGCAGTTCTTC.

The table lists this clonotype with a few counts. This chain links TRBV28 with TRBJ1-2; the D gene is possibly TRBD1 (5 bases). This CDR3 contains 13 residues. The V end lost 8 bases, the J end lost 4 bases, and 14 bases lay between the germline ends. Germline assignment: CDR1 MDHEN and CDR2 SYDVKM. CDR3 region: CASGATKGYGYTF. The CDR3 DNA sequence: TGTGCCAGCGGGGCTACGAAGGGCTATGGCTACACCTTC.

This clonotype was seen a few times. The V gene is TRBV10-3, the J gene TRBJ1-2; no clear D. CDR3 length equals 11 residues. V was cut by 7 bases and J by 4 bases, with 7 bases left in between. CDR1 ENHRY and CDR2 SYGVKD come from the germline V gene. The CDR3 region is CAITDSYGYTF. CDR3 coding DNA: TGTGCCATCACCGACTCCTATGGCTACACCTTC.

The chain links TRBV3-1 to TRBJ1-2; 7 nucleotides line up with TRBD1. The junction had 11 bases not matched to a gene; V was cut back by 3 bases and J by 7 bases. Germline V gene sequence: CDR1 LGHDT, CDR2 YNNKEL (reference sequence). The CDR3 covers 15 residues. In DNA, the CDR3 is TGTGCCAGCAGCCAGGGGACAGCAAAAAGAGGTGGCTACACCTTC. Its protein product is CASSQGTAKRGGYTF.

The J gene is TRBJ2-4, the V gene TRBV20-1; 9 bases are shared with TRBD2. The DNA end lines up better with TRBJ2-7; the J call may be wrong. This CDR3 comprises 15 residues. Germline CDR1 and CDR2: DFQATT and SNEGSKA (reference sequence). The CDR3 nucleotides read TGCAGTGCTAGCCGCTTGGTTAGCGGGAGTGCCGAGCAGTACTTC. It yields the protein CSASRLVSGSAEQYF.

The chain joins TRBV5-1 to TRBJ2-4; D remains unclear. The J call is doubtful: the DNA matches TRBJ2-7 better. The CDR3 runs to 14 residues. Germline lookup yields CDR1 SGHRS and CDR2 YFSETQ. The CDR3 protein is CASSLLPGVNEQYF. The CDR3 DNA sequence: TGCGCCAGCAGCTTGTTGCCAGGAGTGAACGAGCAGTACTTC.

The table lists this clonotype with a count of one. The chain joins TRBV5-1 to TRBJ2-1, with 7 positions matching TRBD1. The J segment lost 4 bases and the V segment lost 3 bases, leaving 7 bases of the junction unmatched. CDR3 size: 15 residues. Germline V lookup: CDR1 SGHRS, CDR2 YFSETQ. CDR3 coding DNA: TGCGCCAGCAGCTGGGGGACAGCCACATACAATGAGCAGTTCTTC. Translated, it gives CASSWGTATYNEQFF.

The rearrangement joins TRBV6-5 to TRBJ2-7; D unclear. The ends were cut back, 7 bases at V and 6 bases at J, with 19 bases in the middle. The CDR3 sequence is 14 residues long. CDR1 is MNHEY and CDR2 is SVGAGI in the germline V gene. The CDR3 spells CASTLRTSSSEQYF. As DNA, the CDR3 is TGTGCCAGCACCCTCAGGACCAGTAGCAGCGAGCAGTACTTC.

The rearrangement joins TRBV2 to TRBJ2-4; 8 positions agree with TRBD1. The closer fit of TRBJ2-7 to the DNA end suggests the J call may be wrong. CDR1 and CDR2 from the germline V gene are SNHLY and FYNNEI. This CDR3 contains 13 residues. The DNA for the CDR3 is TGTGCCAGCACAGGGCAGGGGGCCGACGAGCAGTACTTC. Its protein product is CASTGQGADEQYF.

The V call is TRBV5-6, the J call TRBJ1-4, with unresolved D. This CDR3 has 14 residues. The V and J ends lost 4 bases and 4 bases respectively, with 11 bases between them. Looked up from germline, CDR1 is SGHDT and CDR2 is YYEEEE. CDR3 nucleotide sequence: TGTGCCAGCAGCCAAGACGGAGTTAATGAAAAACTGTTTTTT. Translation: CASSQDGVNEKLFF.

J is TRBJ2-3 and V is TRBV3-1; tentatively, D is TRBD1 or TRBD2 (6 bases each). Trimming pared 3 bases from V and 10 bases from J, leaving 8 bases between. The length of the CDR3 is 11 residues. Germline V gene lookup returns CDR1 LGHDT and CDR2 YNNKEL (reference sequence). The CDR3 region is CASSHRGAQYF. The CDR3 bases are TGTGCCAGCAGCCATAGGGGGGCGCAGTATTTT.

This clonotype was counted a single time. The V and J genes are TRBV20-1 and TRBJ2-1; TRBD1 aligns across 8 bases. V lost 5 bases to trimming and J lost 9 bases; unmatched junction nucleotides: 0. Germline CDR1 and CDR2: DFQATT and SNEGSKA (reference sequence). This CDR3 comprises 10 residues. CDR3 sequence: CSAQGAEQFF. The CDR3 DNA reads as TGCAGTGCTCAGGGGGCTGAGCAGTTCTTC.

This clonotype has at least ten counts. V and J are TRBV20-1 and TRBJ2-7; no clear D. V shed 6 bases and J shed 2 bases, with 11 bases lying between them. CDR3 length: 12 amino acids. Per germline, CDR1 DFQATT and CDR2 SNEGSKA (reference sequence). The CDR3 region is CSARTVTYEQYF. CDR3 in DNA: TGCAGTGCAAGGACGGTAACCTACGAGCAGTACTTC.

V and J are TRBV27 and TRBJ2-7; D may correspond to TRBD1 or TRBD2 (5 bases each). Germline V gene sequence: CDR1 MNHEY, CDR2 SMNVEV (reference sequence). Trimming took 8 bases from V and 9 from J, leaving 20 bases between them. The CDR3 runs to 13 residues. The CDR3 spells CASGDPMESMQYF. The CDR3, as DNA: TGTGCCAGCGGGGACCCCATGGAGTCAATGCAGTACTTC.

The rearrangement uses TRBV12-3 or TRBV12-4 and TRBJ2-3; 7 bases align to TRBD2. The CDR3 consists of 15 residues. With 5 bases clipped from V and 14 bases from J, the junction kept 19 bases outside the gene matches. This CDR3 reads CASSRTSKPHRYAYF. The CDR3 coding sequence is TGTGCCAGCAGTCGGACTAGTAAACCCCACAGATATGCGTATTTT.

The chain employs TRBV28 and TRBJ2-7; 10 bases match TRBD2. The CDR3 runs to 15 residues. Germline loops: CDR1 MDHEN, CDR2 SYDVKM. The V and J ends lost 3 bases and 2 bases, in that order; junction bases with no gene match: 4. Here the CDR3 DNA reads TGTGCCAGCAGTTTGGATAGCGGGGGGCCCTACGAGCAGTACTTC. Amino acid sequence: CASSLDSGGPYEQYF.

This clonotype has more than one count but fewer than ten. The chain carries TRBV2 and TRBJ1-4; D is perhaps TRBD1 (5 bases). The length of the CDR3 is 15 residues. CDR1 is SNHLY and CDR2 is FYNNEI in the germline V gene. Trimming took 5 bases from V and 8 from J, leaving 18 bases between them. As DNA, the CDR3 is TGTGCCAGCAGTCCACGGACATGGAAGAGCGAAAAACTGTTTTTT. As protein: CASSPRTWKSEKLFF.

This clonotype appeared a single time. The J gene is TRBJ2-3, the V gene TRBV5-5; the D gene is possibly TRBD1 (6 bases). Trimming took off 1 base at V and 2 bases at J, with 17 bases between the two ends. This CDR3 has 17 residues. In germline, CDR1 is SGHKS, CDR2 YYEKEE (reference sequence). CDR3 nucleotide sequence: TGTGCCAGCAGCTTGACCTCGGGACAAGGGAACACAGATACGCAGTATTTT. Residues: CASSLTSGQGNTDTQYF.

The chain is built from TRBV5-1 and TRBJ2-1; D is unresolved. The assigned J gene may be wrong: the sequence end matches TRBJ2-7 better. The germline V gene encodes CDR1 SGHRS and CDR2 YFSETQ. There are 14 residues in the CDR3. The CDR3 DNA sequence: TGCGCCAGCCGCCCCGCGGTATCCTACAATGAGCAGTACTTC. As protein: CASRPAVSYNEQYF.

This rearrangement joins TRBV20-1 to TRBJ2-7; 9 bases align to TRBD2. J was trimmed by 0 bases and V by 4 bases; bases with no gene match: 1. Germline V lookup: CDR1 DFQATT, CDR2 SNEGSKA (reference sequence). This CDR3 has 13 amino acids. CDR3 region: CSAISGSSYEQYF. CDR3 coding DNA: TGCAGTGCTATTAGCGGGAGCTCCTACGAGCAGTACTTC.

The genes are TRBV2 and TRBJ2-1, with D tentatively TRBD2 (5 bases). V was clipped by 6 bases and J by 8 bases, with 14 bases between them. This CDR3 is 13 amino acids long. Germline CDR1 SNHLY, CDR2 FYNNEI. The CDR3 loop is CASSDYSVYEQFF. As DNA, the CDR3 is TGTGCCAGCAGCGACTATAGTGTCTATGAGCAGTTCTTC.

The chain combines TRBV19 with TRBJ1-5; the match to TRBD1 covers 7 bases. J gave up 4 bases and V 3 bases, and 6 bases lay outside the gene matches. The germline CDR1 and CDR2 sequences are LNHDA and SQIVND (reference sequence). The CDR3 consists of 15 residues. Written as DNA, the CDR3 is TGTGCCAGTAGTATCGGGACAGCTCCTAATCAGCCCCAGCATTTT. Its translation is CASSIGTAPNQPQHF.

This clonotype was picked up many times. The CDR3 nucleotides are TGTGCCAGCAGTCCCCGGGACGGCTCCTACGAGCAGTACTTC. Translating gives CASSPRDGSYEQYF. This chain connects TRBV18 to TRBJ2-7; D might be TRBD1 or TRBD2, each matching 5 bases. This CDR3 contains 14 residues. Germline assignment: CDR1 KGHSH and CDR2 LQKENI. V was cut by 8 bases and J by 0 bases, with 14 bases left in between.

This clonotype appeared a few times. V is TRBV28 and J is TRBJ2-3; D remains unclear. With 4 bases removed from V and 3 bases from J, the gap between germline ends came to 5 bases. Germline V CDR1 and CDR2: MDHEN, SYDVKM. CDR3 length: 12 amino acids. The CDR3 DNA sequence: TGTGCCAGCAGTTCCGTGACAGATACGCAGTATTTT. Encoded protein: CASSSVTDTQYF.